This T cell receptor (beta chain) was identified in a study of T cells in Graves' hyperthyroidism and ophthalmopathy. General observations from the study: The model made its ophthalmopathy prediction, and onset followed a median around six months later.

Diagnoses were established using clinical symptoms, serum thyroxine and TRAb, thyroid ultrasound and orbital computed tomography. The source material, RNA transcripts, was used to amplify TCR beta CDR3 regions. When the TCR CDR3 underwent first-round RT-PCR, the HTBI primer set was used. Each CDR3 protein is one row after TCRdb ran MiXCR on the multiplex PCR reads. The sample has 600,000 to 700,000 distinct CDR3 sequences, nearly 45% seen once. Germline V lookup: CDR1 SQVTM, CDR2 ANQGSEA. The length of the CDR3 is 13 residues. V was clipped by 6 bases and J by 3 bases; unmatched bases: 1. In its sample, this clonotype was seen many times. Its antigen is still unknown.

The chain couples TRBV29-1 to TRBJ2-7, with 14 bases matching TRBD2. The source material was peripheral blood or thyroid tissue (not recorded which). The TCR was taken from an adult man with Graves' disease, either hyperthyroidism or ophthalmopathy (not recorded which). CDR3 in amino acids: CSVGTSGGYEQYF. The CDR3 nucleotides read TGCAGCGTAGGGACTAGCGGGGGCTACGAGCAGTACTTC.